The rows below give T cell receptor beta chains drawn from one sample of a study of regulatory T cells in long-lasting Graves disease. TCRdb processed the multiplex PCR reads anew with MiXCR; each CDR3 protein has one entry. Altogether about 240,000 distinct CDR3 sequences are present, around 21% being singletons, with the ten largest covering more than 11%. Sequencing was performed on peripheral blood mononuclear cells (PBMCs), taken at new diagnosis, from a patient treated with antithyroid drugs. Source of these receptors: a female donor with Graves disease. Each CDR3 is given with its conserved first and last residue. Each record gives: clone size, J gene, D gene, V gene, CDR3 protein, CDR3 DNA. A D gene is named only where the DNA matches it firmly. Rows give clone size only sometimes, using once, few, many, or a class for an expanded clone.

abundance: many; j_gene: TRBJ1-5; d_gene: -; v_gene: TRBV20-1; CDR3aa: CSASRGSSNQPQHF; CDR3nt: TGCAGTGCTAGCAGGGGCAGTAGCAATCAGCCCCAGCATTTT
abundance: many; j_gene: TRBJ1-6; d_gene: -; v_gene: TRBV12-3/TRBV12-4; CDR3aa: CASGRKPDSYNSPLHF; CDR3nt: TGTGCCAGCGGCCGCAAGCCGGACTCCTATAATTCACCCCTCCACTTT
abundance: many; j_gene: TRBJ1-4; d_gene: -; v_gene: TRBV2; CDR3aa: CASSEMESEKLFF; CDR3nt: TGTGCCAGCAGTGAAATGGAGAGCGAAAAACTGTTTTTT
abundance: -; j_gene: TRBJ2-5; d_gene: TRBD2; v_gene: TRBV29-1; CDR3aa: CSAGLGVQETQYF; CDR3nt: TGCAGCGCCGGACTAGGGGTACAAGAGACCCAGTACTTC
abundance: many; j_gene: TRBJ2-1; d_gene: TRBD1; v_gene: TRBV20-1; CDR3aa: CSASRGDRYNEQFF; CDR3nt: TGCAGTGCTAGTCGTGGGGACAGATACAATGAGCAGTTCTTC
abundance: many; j_gene: TRBJ2-7; d_gene: -; v_gene: TRBV12-3/TRBV12-4; CDR3aa: CASSLGGGASYEQYF; CDR3nt: TGTGCCAGCAGTTTAGGGGGGGGGGCCTCCTACGAGCAGTACTTC
abundance: many; j_gene: TRBJ2-7; d_gene: -; v_gene: TRBV29-1; CDR3aa: CSVRESSYEQYF; CDR3nt: TGCAGCGTTCGGGAGAGCTCCTACGAGCAGTACTTC
abundance: many; j_gene: TRBJ2-7; d_gene: -; v_gene: TRBV5-1; CDR3aa: CASSSPRGAPYEQYF; CDR3nt: TGTGCCAGCAGCTCTCCTAGGGGGGCGCCGTACGAGCAGTACTTC
abundance: many; j_gene: TRBJ2-7; d_gene: TRBD1; v_gene: TRBV7-2; CDR3aa: CASSLWGTGQYF; CDR3nt: TGTGCCAGCAGCTTATGGGGGACAGGGCAGTACTTC
abundance: many; j_gene: TRBJ2-3; d_gene: -; v_gene: TRBV27; CDR3aa: CASSPDYRADTQYF; CDR3nt: TGTGCCAGCAGTCCTGACTACCGCGCAGATACGCAGTATTTT
abundance: many; j_gene: TRBJ2-3; d_gene: TRBD1; v_gene: TRBV12-5; CDR3aa: CASGLGQGTDTQYF; CDR3nt: TGTGCTAGTGGTCTCGGACAGGGTACAGATACGCAGTATTTT
abundance: -; j_gene: TRBJ2-3; d_gene: -; v_gene: TRBV15; CDR3aa: CATSPRGGQGVLAGGTDTQYF; CDR3nt: TGTGCCACCAGCCCTAGGGGGGGACAGGGGGTGCTAGCGGGGGGCACAGATACGCAGTATTTT
abundance: -; j_gene: TRBJ1-5; d_gene: -; v_gene: TRBV6-1; CDR3aa: CASGGGGRSNQPQHF; CDR3nt: TGTGCCAGCGGAGGAGGGGGGCGTAGCAATCAGCCCCAGCATTTT
abundance: many; j_gene: TRBJ2-7; d_gene: -; v_gene: TRBV20-1; CDR3aa: CSARESRGWYEQYF; CDR3nt: TGCAGTGCTAGAGAGAGTCGGGGATGGTACGAGCAGTACTTC
abundance: many; j_gene: TRBJ1-1; d_gene: -; v_gene: TRBV20-1; CDR3aa: CSARDLIPRNTEAFF; CDR3nt: TGCAGTGCTAGAGACCTTATCCCCCGGAACACTGAAGCTTTCTTT
abundance: -; j_gene: TRBJ1-2; d_gene: -; v_gene: TRBV7-2; CDR3aa: CASSAPRGGYTF; CDR3nt: TGTGCCAGCAGCGCACCCCGCGGTGGCTACACCTTC
abundance: many; j_gene: TRBJ2-1; d_gene: -; v_gene: TRBV24-1; CDR3aa: CATSDPAENLYNEQFF; CDR3nt: TGTGCCACCAGTGACCCAGCCGAAAACCTCTACAATGAGCAGTTCTTC
abundance: many; j_gene: TRBJ1-1; d_gene: -; v_gene: TRBV19; CDR3aa: CASGRDPANTEAFF; CDR3nt: TGTGCCAGTGGTAGGGACCCGGCGAACACTGAAGCTTTCTTT
abundance: many; j_gene: TRBJ2-1; d_gene: -; v_gene: TRBV6-2/TRBV6-3; CDR3aa: CASSYYTARRNEQFF; CDR3nt: TGTGCCAGCAGTTACTACACAGCGAGGCGCAATGAGCAGTTCTTC
abundance: many; j_gene: TRBJ2-7; d_gene: TRBD1; v_gene: TRBV10-3; CDR3aa: CAISYRGNEQYF; CDR3nt: TGTGCCATCAGCTACAGGGGCAACGAGCAGTACTTC
abundance: many; j_gene: TRBJ2-5; d_gene: TRBD2; v_gene: TRBV15; CDR3aa: CATSSRTSGKETQYF; CDR3nt: TGTGCCACCAGCAGCCGGACTAGCGGGAAAGAGACCCAGTACTTC
abundance: many; j_gene: TRBJ1-1; d_gene: TRBD1; v_gene: TRBV6-4; CDR3aa: CASSSRSLTGKGTEAFF; CDR3nt: TGTGCCAGCAGTTCCCGATCGTTGACAGGGAAGGGCACTGAAGCTTTCTTT
abundance: many; j_gene: TRBJ2-7; d_gene: -; v_gene: TRBV20-1; CDR3aa: CSASRGPDGSYEQYF; CDR3nt: TGCAGTGCTTCCCGGGGGCCGGACGGGTCCTACGAGCAGTACTTC
abundance: many; j_gene: TRBJ1-1; d_gene: -; v_gene: TRBV9; CDR3aa: CASSVGTGSNTEAFF; CDR3nt: TGTGCCAGCAGCGTAGGAACAGGGTCGAACACTGAAGCTTTCTTT
abundance: -; j_gene: TRBJ1-6; d_gene: -; v_gene: TRBV5-4; CDR3aa: CASSPQADSPLHF; CDR3nt: TGTGCCAGCAGCCCTCAGGCGGATTCACCCCTCCACTTT
abundance: -; j_gene: TRBJ1-3; d_gene: -; v_gene: TRBV24-1; CDR3aa: CATSYGNTIYF; CDR3nt: TGTGCCACCAGTTACGGAAACACCATATATTTT
abundance: many; j_gene: TRBJ1-2; d_gene: -; v_gene: TRBV7-9; CDR3aa: CASSLDRDLYGYTF; CDR3nt: TGTGCCAGCAGCTTGGACCGGGACCTCTATGGCTACACCTTC
abundance: many; j_gene: TRBJ1-4; d_gene: -; v_gene: TRBV5-1; CDR3aa: CASSLGIATNEKLFF; CDR3nt: TGCGCCAGCAGCTTGGGAATTGCAACTAATGAAAAACTGTTTTTT
abundance: many; j_gene: TRBJ1-1; d_gene: -; v_gene: TRBV27; CDR3aa: CASRAGQTYTEAFF; CDR3nt: TGTGCCAGCAGGGCCGGTCAGACTTACACTGAAGCTTTCTTT
abundance: once; j_gene: TRBJ2-1; d_gene: TRBD2; v_gene: TRBV20-1; CDR3aa: CSAETSGSHNEQFF; CDR3nt: TGCAGTGCTGAGACTAGCGGGAGCCACAATGAGCAGTTCTTC
abundance: few; j_gene: TRBJ1-2; d_gene: -; v_gene: TRBV4-2; CDR3aa: CASGQENEGSYGYTF; CDR3nt: TGTGCCAGCGGCCAAGAGAACGAGGGGTCCTATGGCTACACCTTC
abundance: many; j_gene: TRBJ2-1; d_gene: -; v_gene: TRBV6-1; CDR3aa: CASSDGTSSYNEQFF; CDR3nt: TGTGCCAGCAGTGACGGGACCAGCTCCTACAATGAGCAGTTCTTC